The present entry profiles one T cell receptor beta chain with its context. Trimming took off 0 bases at V and 3 bases at J, with 18 bases between the two ends. The germline CDR1 and CDR2 sequences are MNHEY and SMNVEV (reference sequence). This CDR3 spans 18 amino acids. The entry originates in a study of blood T cell repertoires in COVID-19. Study in general: The cDNA or gDNA used as material had been derived from T cells, B-cell-depleted T cells, or PBMCs.

The repertoire was sequenced with immunoSEQ multiplex PCR; TCRdb's copy has only in-frame clones and lacks some. Among some 200,000 clones, around 86% were seen once, and the ten largest hold 4.5% to 7.5%. This clonotype originated in an older man with acute or convalescent COVID-19. This chain connects TRBV27 to TRBJ2-1, with a tentative D call TRBD1 (7 bases). The specimen was peripheral blood. The CDR3 DNA sequence: TGTGCCAGCAGTTTATCGCAACCCCAGGGGGGCCTCTACAATGAGCAGTTCTTC. Its translation: CASSLSQPQGGLYNEQFF.